These 25 T cell receptor beta chains were all obtained from the same sample, sequenced in a study of shared clonotypes between healthy human individuals. Here immunoSEQ multiplex PCR was the method, and the copy in TCRdb shows in-frame clones only, minus some. Found here are some 580,000 clones, about 96% of them singletons; the top ten hold around 0.06%. Input material: naive CD4+ T cells sorted from blood. Subset denoted: CD45RA+ positively selected. Receptor source: a woman in her twenties or thirties in good health.

This chain connects TRBV5-8 to TRBJ2-1, with 7 bases lining up with TRBD1. This CDR3 is built from 16 residues. With V trimmed by 4 bases and J by 0 bases, 7 bases remained unmatched. CDR1 and CDR2 (germline): SGHTS, YDEGEE. CDR3 in amino acids: CASSPTGVSSYNEQFF. CDR3 nucleotides: TGTGCCAGCAGCCCTACAGGGGTTAGCTCCTACAATGAGCAGTTCTTC.

The CDR3 bases are TGCAGCGTCCCAGGGACAGGCGAAGAGACCCAGTACTTC. Protein product: CSVPGTGEETQYF. The gene calls are TRBV29-1 and TRBJ2-5; 8 bases agree with TRBD1. V gave up 6 bases and J gave up 3 bases; unmatched junction bases: 6. CDR3 length: 13 residues. The germline V gene has CDR1 SQVTM and CDR2 ANQGSEA.

The chain carries TRBV28 and TRBJ2-5; D possibly matches TRBD1 or TRBD2 (5 bases each). Germline CDR1 MDHEN, CDR2 SYDVKM. This CDR3 region has 15 residues. The germline V and J ends were trimmed by 5 bases and 5 bases, with 18 bases remaining between them. CDR3 sequence: CASSTRRDRTETQYF. CDR3 bases: TGTGCCAGCAGTACCCGCCGGGACCGCACGGAGACCCAGTACTTC. Variable domain in full (rest from reference TRBV28 and TRBJ2-5): DVKVTQSSRYLVKRTGEKVFLECVQDMDHENMFWYRQDPGLGLRLIYFSYDVKMKEKGDIPEGYSVSREKKERFSLILESASTNQTSMYLCASSTRRDRTETQYFGPGTRLLVL.

This chain links TRBV27 with TRBJ1-6, with D unclear. The CDR3 consists of 14 residues. The germline CDR1 and CDR2 sequences are MNHEY and SMNVEV (reference sequence). The V gene lost 4 bases and the J gene lost 7 bases, with 11 bases spanning the gap. In DNA, the CDR3 is TGTGCCAGCAGTTACACGGATAGGAATTCACCCCTCCACTTT. It encodes CASSYTDRNSPLHF.

J is TRBJ1-5 and V is TRBV28, with D possibly matching TRBD1 (6 bases). Trimming shortened V by 11 bases and J by 7 bases, and 15 bases separated the two germline ends. The germline gives CDR1 MDHEN, CDR2 SYDVKM. The CDR3 loop spans 12 amino acids. The CDR3 region has the DNA TGTGCCGCCGGGGGCGGGTACCAGCCCCAGCATTTT. Translation gives CAAGGGYQPQHF.

The chain recombines TRBV18 with TRBJ2-7, with unresolved D. There are 11 residues in the CDR3. Germline V lookup: CDR1 KGHSH, CDR2 LQKENI. The V gene lost 3 bases and the J gene lost 4 bases, with 4 bases spanning the gap. CDR3 coding DNA: TGTGCCAGCTCACCCCAATACGAGCAGTACTTC. Amino acids: CASSPQYEQYF.

The rearrangement links TRBV11-3 to TRBJ2-3, with TRBD1 as a possible D gene (7 bases). CDR1 SGHNT and CDR2 YENEEA come from the germline V gene. The CDR3 loop spans 15 amino acids. V was clipped by 4 bases and J by 2 bases, with 13 bases between them. The CDR3 sequence: CASSSGGSVTDTQYF. CDR3 bases: TGTGCCAGCAGCTCAGGGGGGTCTGTCACAGATACGCAGTATTTT.

The rearrangement uses TRBV18 and TRBJ2-1; 8 bases agree with TRBD2. CDR1 and CDR2 (germline): KGHSH, LQKENI. This CDR3 has 18 residues. The V gene end was trimmed by 6 bases and the J gene end by 5 bases; junction bases not matched to a gene: 18. This CDR3 is CASSPDISGSFPNNEQFF. The DNA for the CDR3 is TGTGCCAGCTCTCCGGACATAAGCGGGAGTTTCCCCAACAATGAGCAGTTCTTC.

V is TRBV10-3 and J is TRBJ1-2; 7 bases match TRBD1. Per germline, CDR1 ENHRY and CDR2 SYGVKD. The CDR3 length is 15 residues. V trimming: 3 bases; J trimming: 8 bases; junction bases outside the gene matches: 12. The CDR3, as DNA: TGTGCCATCAGTGATTATGGGGACAGCATCAGAGGCTACACCTTC. Its translation is CAISDYGDSIRGYTF.

This chain joins TRBV29-1 and TRBJ2-7; the D call may be TRBD1 or TRBD2 (5 bases each). Germline CDR1 SQVTM, CDR2 ANQGSEA. V was cut by 6 bases and J by 7 bases, with 19 bases left in between. This CDR3 is built from 13 residues. The DNA of the CDR3 is TGCAGCGTCGGGAATCGACCCGAGGGGGAGCAGTACTTC. It is translated as CSVGNRPEGEQYF.

The V gene is TRBV2, the J gene TRBJ2-5, with D unclear. V was trimmed by 6 bases and J by 5 bases, leaving 4 bases between them. The CDR3 has 10 residues. The germline V gene has CDR1 SNHLY and CDR2 FYNNEI. CDR3 sequence (DNA): TGTGCCAGCAGGCTGGAGACCCAGTACTTC. Translation gives CASRLETQYF.

V and J are TRBV5-1 and TRBJ2-1; TRBD2 aligns across 8 bases. Trimming at V came to 4 bases and at J to 6 bases, leaving 9 bases not matched to a gene. The CDR3 length is 15 residues. Germline V lookup: CDR1 SGHRS, CDR2 YFSETQ. Here the CDR3 DNA reads TGCGCCAGCAGCCCCACTAGCGGAGGGCCCAATGAGCAGTTCTTC. Protein: CASSPTSGGPNEQFF.

This sequence joins TRBV18 and TRBJ1-1; D is undetermined. The CDR3 has 13 residues. The germline V gene encodes CDR1 KGHSH and CDR2 LQKENI. V shed 3 bases and J shed 4 bases, with 9 bases lying between them. The CDR3, as DNA: TGTGCCAGCTCACCCGGAGAGAGCACTGAAGCTTTCTTT. Translating gives CASSPGESTEAFF.

The V call is TRBV19, the J call TRBJ2-3, with a possible D match to TRBD1 (5 bases). Germline lookup yields CDR1 LNHDA and CDR2 SQIVND (reference sequence). The length of the CDR3 is 14 residues. The V gene lost 5 bases and the J gene lost 0 bases, with 9 bases spanning the gap. The CDR3 region has the DNA TGTGCCAGTAGTGAAGACAGAAGCACAGATACGCAGTATTTT. Translation gives CASSEDRSTDTQYF.

The V and J genes are TRBV18 and TRBJ2-5, with TRBD2 identical over 7 bases. The J segment lost 0 bases and the V segment lost 3 bases, leaving 7 bases of the junction unmatched. Germline V gene data show CDR1 as KGHSH and CDR2 as LQKENI. The CDR3 contains 16 residues. CDR3 sequence: CASSPPPSGHQETQYF. In DNA, the CDR3 is TGTGCCAGCTCACCGCCACCTAGCGGACACCAAGAGACCCAGTACTTC.

Only one count was recorded for this clone. The gene calls are TRBV28 and TRBJ2-3; 7 bases are a match to TRBD1. CDR3 length: 16 amino acids. Germline lookup yields CDR1 MDHEN and CDR2 SYDVKM. V was pared by 2 bases and J by 1 base, with 6 bases of the junction left unmatched. The CDR3 DNA is TGTGCCAGCAGTTTAACAGGGGCGCTTCGCACAGATACGCAGTATTTT. Translated, it gives CASSLTGALRTDTQYF.

The V and J genes are TRBV13 and TRBJ2-7; 7 nucleotides agree with TRBD2. Germline CDR1 is PRHDT and CDR2 is FYEKMQ (reference sequence). The CDR3 is made up of 13 amino acids. The junction had 3 bases not matched to a gene; V was cut back by 6 bases and J by 1 base. DNA for the CDR3: TGTGCCAGCAGGTGGGGGGGATCCTACGAGCAGTACTTC. Translated, it gives CASRWGGSYEQYF. Supplemented by reference TRBV13 and TRBJ2-7, the full variable domain reads AAGVIQSPRHLIKEKRETATLKCYPIPRHDTVYWYQQGPGQDPQFLISFYEKMQSDKGSIPDRFSAQQFSDYHSELNMSSLELGDSALYFCASRWGGSYEQYFGPGTRLTVT.

The chain joins TRBV25-1 to TRBJ2-7, with 7 positions matching TRBD1. After removal of 1 base from V and 3 bases from J, the junction contained 6 bases not matched to a gene. Germline CDR1 MGHDK, CDR2 SYGVNS. The CDR3 runs 15 residues. The CDR3 loop reads CASSESGQDHYEQYF. In DNA form, the CDR3 reads TGTGCCAGCAGTGAATCCGGACAGGACCACTACGAGCAGTACTTC.

The rearrangement uses TRBV7-8 and TRBJ2-3, with 12 bases identical to TRBD2. This CDR3 region has 19 residues. CDR1 SGHVS and CDR2 FQNEAQ come from the germline V gene. The V segment lost 3 bases and the J segment 2 bases; nucleotides outside the gene matches: 12. The CDR3 protein is CASSFIRTGLAGFTDTQYF. In DNA form, the CDR3 reads TGTGCCAGCAGCTTTATCAGGACAGGACTAGCGGGGTTCACAGATACGCAGTATTTT.

The chain combines TRBV30 with TRBJ2-6, with 13 nucleotides matching TRBD2. Germline CDR1 is GTSNPN and CDR2 is SVGIG (reference sequence). This CDR3 comprises 17 residues. With V trimmed by 3 bases and J by 0 bases, 2 bases remained unmatched. DNA of the CDR3: TGTGCCTGGAGGGGACTAGCGGGATACTCTGGGGCCAACGTCCTGACTTTC. Protein product: CAWRGLAGYSGANVLTF.

This clone was detected only once. The rearrangement links TRBV14 to TRBJ1-4; 7 bases line up with TRBD1. In germline, CDR1 is SGHDN, CDR2 FVKESK. Trimming cost V 0 bases and J 8 bases; bases outside gene matches: 3. The CDR3 covers 14 residues. The CDR3 coding sequence is TGTGCCAGCAGCCAAGACGGCAGGGGGGAAAAACTGTTTTTT. Translated: CASSQDGRGEKLFF.

The rearrangement links TRBV28 to TRBJ2-3; D may match TRBD1 or TRBD2 (6 bases each). The CDR3 contains 18 residues. Germline values: CDR1 MDHEN, CDR2 SYDVKM. Deletions cut 7 bases from V and 3 bases from J, with 26 bases between. In nucleotides, the CDR3 is TGTGCCAGCAACCTAAGGGGGAAGCGGGTAATCACTACAGATACGCAGTATTTT. This gives the protein CASNLRGKRVITTDTQYF.

The chain joins TRBV27 to TRBJ2-4; the match to TRBD2 covers 11 bases. CDR3 size: 20 residues. The germline CDR1 and CDR2 sequences are MNHEY and SMNVEV (reference sequence). The V and J ends lost 5 bases and 1 base, in that order; junction bases with no gene match: 16. The chain's CDR3 is CASSPTSLAGAKEAKNIQYF. The CDR3 region has the DNA TGTGCCAGCAGTCCCACCTCACTAGCGGGAGCGAAAGAGGCCAAAAACATTCAGTACTTC.

J is TRBJ2-1 and V is TRBV4-1; 7 bases align to TRBD1. Germline loops: CDR1 MGHRA, CDR2 YSYEKL. Germline trimming cut 0 bases from V and 0 bases from J; bases unmatched to any gene: 5. This CDR3 region has 17 residues. The CDR3 region is CASSQDKGASSYNEQFF. CDR3 nucleotide sequence: TGCGCCAGCAGCCAAGATAAGGGGGCTAGCTCCTACAATGAGCAGTTCTTC.

This rearrangement joins TRBV19 to TRBJ2-3; 11 nucleotides align to TRBD2. V gave up 6 bases and J gave up 3 bases; unmatched junction bases: 5. Germline V gene data show CDR1 as LNHDA and CDR2 as SQIVND (reference sequence). The CDR3 covers 15 residues. DNA of the CDR3: TGTGCCAGTAGGCTAGCGGGAGGCCAAACAGATACGCAGTATTTT. This translates into CASRLAGGQTDTQYF.